This TCR beta chain was retrieved from a study of T-cell reconstitution after alpha-beta-depleted transplantation in children. As it was prepared, the TCRbeta library received unique molecular identifiers. TCRdb analysed the PCR reads with MiXCR anew, one entry per CDR3 protein. The sample includes hundreds of thousands of distinct CDR3 sequences, more than 9% of them seen just once. The length of the CDR3 is 15 residues. CDR1 and CDR2 (germline): PRHDT, FYEKMQ (reference sequence). After removal of 4 bases from V and 1 base from J, the junction contained 0 bases not matched to a gene. This clonotype has a handful of counts.

The chain links TRBV13 to TRBJ2-1, with TRBD1 matching 11 bases. The source was PBMCs from the stem cell graft donor, collected from the stem cell graft. The sequence derives from a human donor who donated a stem cell graft to a child with acute myeloid leukemia. The CDR3 here is CASSWDRGSYNEQFF. The CDR3 DNA reads as TGTGCCAGCAGCTGGGACAGGGGGTCCTACAATGAGCAGTTCTTC. The complete variable domain, with remaining parts taken from reference TRBV13 and TRBJ2-1, reads AAGVIQSPRHLIKEKRETATLKCYPIPRHDTVYWYQQGPGQDPQFLISFYEKMQSDKGSIPDRFSAQQFSDYHSELNMSSLELGDSALYFCASSWDRGSYNEQFFGPGTRLTVL.